This note documents a single TCR beta chain sequence. Its antigen is as yet unknown. The sample's treatment: over 15 received Ad26.COV2.S at low or high dose, single or two shots; a few received placebo; per-sample allocation not given. Each sample was drawn 63 days after the first injection (of vaccine or placebo). This CDR3 has 16 residues. V shed 0 bases and J shed 4 bases, with 14 bases lying between them. Germline assignment: CDR1 SGDLS and CDR2 YYNGEE. This specimen belongs to a study of Ad26.COV2.S vaccination and SARS-CoV-2 variants. Turning to the study itself: Once or twice, 56 days apart, Ad26.COV2.S was delivered intramuscularly.

General observations from the study: Total T cell responses, in the TCR breadth and depth analyses, may have been underestimated. Breadth, reportedly substantial, characterized the spike-specific CD8+ and CD4+ T cell responses after vaccination.

Repertoires were generated with immunoSEQ multiplex PCR, while TCRdb's copy carries only in-frame clones and drops some. The sample consists of some 640,000 clones, more than 70% of them appearing once. This clonotype originated in a person aged 18-65 years who received the Ad26.COV2.S COVID-19 vaccine or a placebo. The chain uses TRBV9 and TRBJ2-1; tentatively, D is TRBD2 (6 bases). Sequenced material: peripheral blood, taken in a trial of Ad26.COV2.S vaccine versus placebo. This CDR3 reads CASSVGRGKQYNEQFF. CDR3 in DNA: TGTGCCAGCAGCGTAGGGCGGGGAAAGCAATACAATGAGCAGTTCTTC.